The source of this T cell receptor beta chain is a study of blood T cell repertoires in COVID-19. This clone appeared a few times. CDR1 is SGDLS and CDR2 is YYNGEE in the germline V gene. With 0 bases clipped from V and 3 bases from J, the junction kept 4 bases outside the gene matches. The CDR3 is made up of 16 amino acids. Assay: immunoSEQ multiplex PCR; the TCRdb copy retains only in-frame clones and omits some. The sample lists approximately 250,000 clones, about 87% occurring once. This receptor was identified in a middle-aged woman with acute COVID-19. The sample was PBMCs or T cells enriched from blood (not recorded which). The chain links TRBV9 to TRBJ2-2, with 8 bases aligning to TRBD2. The CDR3 loop is CASSVVAGGDTGELFF. The CDR3, as DNA: TGTGCCAGCAGCGTAGTGGCGGGAGGAGACACCGGGGAGCTGTTTTTT.